These 8 T cell receptor beta chains originate from one sample sequenced in a study of vaccination effects on CD4 cells after COVID-19. Antigen-specific CD4+ T cells were expanded (with viral peptide pools) by the ViraFEST assay ahead of sequencing. With approximately 9 days of culture completed, CD4+ T cells were isolated. By PCR, the person was confirmed to have had SARS-CoV-2 infection between March and December 2020. Participants were given two doses of BNT162b2 or mRNA-1273 vaccine. No antigen has been identified for these receptors. Profiling relied on immunoSEQ multiplex PCR, and the TCRdb table lists in-frame clones only, not all of them. Found here are 13,000 to 15,000 clones, 78% of them singletons; the top ten hold around 26%. Sample: CD4+ T cells from PBMCs cultured with HCoV-NL63 spike peptides, taken after COVID-19 vaccination. These TCRs come from a human donor who had a prior SARS-CoV-2 infection.

The chain has TRBV25-1 and TRBJ1-1; 12 bases map to TRBD1. Germline V gene data show CDR1 as MGHDK and CDR2 as SYGVNS. With V trimmed by 3 bases and J by 6 bases, 5 bases remained unmatched. This CDR3 is built from 15 residues. In nucleotides, the CDR3 is TGTGCCAGCAGTGAGTTGGGACAGGGGGCGGCTGAAGCTTTCTTT. Amino acids: CASSELGQGAAEAFF.

This clone was found once. This rearrangement joins TRBV6-1 to TRBJ1-4; D ambiguous. The V gene's germline CDR1 is MNHNS and CDR2 SASEGT. The CDR3 covers 17 residues. The ends were cut back, 2 bases at V and 0 bases at J, with 13 bases in the middle. Written as DNA, the CDR3 is TGTGCCAGCAGTGAAAGGACCGGACCAACAACTAATGAAAAACTGTTTTTT. Its translation: CASSERTGPTTNEKLFF.

CDR3 DNA sequence: TGTGCCAGCAGTTACGACGGCCTATATGGCTACACCTTC. It codes for CASSYDGLYGYTF. The chain recombines TRBV6-5 with TRBJ1-2; D ambiguous. The CDR3 has 13 amino acids. V was clipped by 2 bases and J by 5 bases, with 9 bases between them. Germline loops: CDR1 MNHEY, CDR2 SVGAGI.

The chain joins TRBV7-2 to TRBJ2-4; D is possibly TRBD2 (6 bases). The V end lost 3 bases, the J end lost 7 bases, and 10 bases lay between the germline ends. Germline CDR1 reads SGHTA; CDR2 reads FQGNSA. The CDR3 contains 13 residues. CDR3 region: CASSLGRENIQYF. The CDR3 DNA reads TGTGCCAGCAGCTTGGGACGGGAGAACATTCAGTACTTC.

The chain joins TRBV4-1 to TRBJ2-1; the D gene is possibly TRBD2 (5 bases). Trimming took off 3 bases at V and 0 bases at J, with 9 bases between the two ends. This CDR3 has 15 amino acids. Germline V gives CDR1 MGHRA, CDR2 YSYEKL. The CDR3: CASSQSGSSYNEQFF. The DNA of the CDR3 is TGCGCCAGCAGCCAGAGCGGTTCCTCCTACAATGAGCAGTTCTTC.

The rearrangement uses TRBV6-5 and TRBJ1-2, with 8 positions matching TRBD1. V gave up 5 bases and J gave up 4 bases; unmatched junction bases: 6. The germline CDR1 and CDR2 sequences are MNHEY and SVGAGI. The CDR3 runs to 14 residues. DNA for the CDR3: TGTGCCAGCAGTATCCGGACAGGGCTCTATGGCTACACCTTC. It codes for CASSIRTGLYGYTF.

The chain is built from TRBV7-3 and TRBJ2-3; no firm D call. CDR1 and CDR2 (germline): SGHTA, FQGTGA. This CDR3 comprises 13 residues. Trimming stripped 6 bases from V and 2 bases from J, with 9 bases between. CDR3 in DNA: TGTGCCAGCAGTCCTACGCCCACAGATACGCAGTATTTT. Encoded protein: CASSPTPTDTQYF.

The table lists this clone with a few counts. The rearrangement uses TRBV2 and TRBJ1-3, with 9 bases identical to TRBD1. The CDR3 totals 15 residues. Germline assignment: CDR1 SNHLY and CDR2 FYNNEI. The V and J ends lost 5 bases and 3 bases, in that order; junction bases with no gene match: 5. Here the CDR3 DNA reads TGTGCCAGCAGTAAACAGGGGGCTTTTGGAAACACCATATATTTT. Translating it yields CASSKQGAFGNTIYF.